Listed here are 8 T cell receptor beta chains from one sample, sequenced in a study of cytomegalovirus exposure and HLA in healthy donors. 60 Vbeta and 13 Jbeta primers were used in PCR. The assay was immunoSEQ multiplex PCR, and TCRdb's table has in-frame clones only and misses some. The sample lists 150,000 to 200,000 clones, over 80% occurring once. Source material: PBMCs. These receptors originate from a boy between 2 and 10 years old in good health and CMV-seronegative.

The CDR3 nucleotides are TGCGCCAGCAGAAACAGGTATTTCACAGATACGCAGTATTTT. Translating it yields CASRNRYFTDTQYF. The chain recombines TRBV4-1 with TRBJ2-3; maybe TRBD1 (5 bases). V lost 6 bases to trimming and J lost 2 bases, with 12 bases between them. CDR3 size: 14 residues. CDR1 and CDR2 from the germline V gene are MGHRA and YSYEKL.

This clone was recorded only once. This chain joins TRBV27 and TRBJ2-3; D is perhaps TRBD2 (5 bases). This CDR3 spans 17 amino acids. Trimming removed 0 bases from V and 5 bases from J, with 18 bases in between. Germline CDR1 reads MNHEY; CDR2 reads SMNVEV (reference sequence). The CDR3 sequence is CASSLSASLQLGDTQYF. CDR3 sequence (DNA): TGTGCCAGCAGTTTATCGGCTAGCCTACAGCTTGGAGATACGCAGTATTTT.

V is TRBV27 and J is TRBJ2-1; no firm D call. The CDR3 has 13 amino acids. Germline values: CDR1 MNHEY, CDR2 SMNVEV (reference sequence). V lost 3 bases, J lost 2 bases, and 5 bases lay in between. CDR3 nucleotides: TGTGCCAGCAGTTTTGGCCCCTACAATGAGCAGTTCTTC. This sequence encodes CASSFGPYNEQFF.

A single count supports this clone. The V and J genes are TRBV7-2 and TRBJ2-3; D is perhaps TRBD2 (6 bases). V was cut by 5 bases and J by 4 bases, with 13 bases left in between. The CDR3 sequence is 14 residues long. The germline CDR1 and CDR2 sequences are SGHTA and FQGNSA. DNA for the CDR3: TGTGCCAGCAGCGCCCGGACGGGGGCAGATACGCAGTATTTT. Amino acid sequence: CASSARTGADTQYF.

V and J are TRBV2 and TRBJ2-7, with 8 bases that match TRBD1. Germline assignment: CDR1 SNHLY and CDR2 FYNNEI. Trimming at V came to 7 bases and at J to 2 bases, leaving 4 bases not matched to a gene. The CDR3 sequence is 13 residues long. CDR3 DNA: TGTGCCAGCAAACAGACAGGGGCCTACGAGCAGTACGTC. The encoded protein is CASKQTGAYEQYV.

About this clone itself: Relative to the germline gene, one junction end is altered; a read error may explain this. The V and J genes are TRBV6-5 and TRBJ1-1; D possibly corresponds to TRBD1 (6 bases). The CDR3 is made up of 14 amino acids. Germline V lookup: CDR1 MNHEY, CDR2 SVGAGI. CDR3: CASTKYRDRDIRVF. CDR3 coding DNA: TGTGCCAGCACCAAATATCGAGACCGGGACATTAGGGTTTTT.

This chain uses TRBV7-2 with TRBJ2-1; 16 bases are a match to TRBD2. With 4 bases clipped from V and 2 bases from J, the junction kept 5 bases outside the gene matches. The CDR3 runs to 18 residues. Germline lookup yields CDR1 SGHTA and CDR2 FQGNSA. The CDR3: CASSSGLAGGLTYNEQFF. The CDR3 DNA follows: TGTGCCAGCAGCTCGGGACTAGCGGGAGGGCTCACCTACAATGAGCAGTTCTTC.

V gene TRBV12-5 combines with J gene TRBJ2-3; 11 bases align to TRBD1. This CDR3 has 16 amino acids. Germline lookup yields CDR1 LGHNT and CDR2 FRNRAP. V trimming: 6 bases; J trimming: 2 bases; junction bases outside the gene matches: 7. The CDR3 DNA is TGTGCTAGTGGGGACGGGACAGGGGGGATCACAGATACGCAGTATTTT. As protein: CASGDGTGGITDTQYF.